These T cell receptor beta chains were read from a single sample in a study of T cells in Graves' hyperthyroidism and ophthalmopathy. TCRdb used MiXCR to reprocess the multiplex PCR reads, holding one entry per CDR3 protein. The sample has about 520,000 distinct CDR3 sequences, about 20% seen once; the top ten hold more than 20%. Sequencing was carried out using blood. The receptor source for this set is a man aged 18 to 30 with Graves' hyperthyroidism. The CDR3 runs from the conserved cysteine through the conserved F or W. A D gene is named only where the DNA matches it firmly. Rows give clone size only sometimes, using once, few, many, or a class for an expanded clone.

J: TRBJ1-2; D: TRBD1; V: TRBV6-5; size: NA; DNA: TGTGCCAGCAGTTACTCGAGGACAGGGGGTAACGGCTACACCTTC; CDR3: CASSYSRTGGNGYTF
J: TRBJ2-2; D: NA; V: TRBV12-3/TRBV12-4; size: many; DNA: TGTGCCGTCCACCGGACAGAGAACACCGGGGAGCTGTTTTTT; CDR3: CAVHRTENTGELFF
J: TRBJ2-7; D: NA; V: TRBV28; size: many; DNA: TGTGCCAGCAGTTGGGGGGACAGCTTGAGAAAGCAGTACTTC; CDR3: CASSWGDSLRKQYF
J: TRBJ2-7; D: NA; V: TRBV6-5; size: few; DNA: TGTGCCAGCAGCTCTCTCCCCTACGAGCAGTACTTC; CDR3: CASSSLPYEQYF
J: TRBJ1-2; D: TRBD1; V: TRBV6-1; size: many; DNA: TGTGCCAGCAGTGTCCGGGACAGGGACTATGGCTACACCTTC; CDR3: CASSVRDRDYGYTF
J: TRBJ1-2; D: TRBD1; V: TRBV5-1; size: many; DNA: TGCGCCAGCAGCTTGACGACAGGGCTCAGTGTGGATGGCTACACCTTC; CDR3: CASSLTTGLSVDGYTF
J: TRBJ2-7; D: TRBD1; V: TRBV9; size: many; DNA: TGTGCCAGCAGCGCGACGGGACAGGGGGAATTTGGCGAGCAGTACTTC; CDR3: CASSATGQGEFGEQYF
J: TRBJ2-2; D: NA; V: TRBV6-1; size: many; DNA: TGTGCCAGCAGAAGGGATTGGACCGGGGAGCTGTTTTTT; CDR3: CASRRDWTGELFF
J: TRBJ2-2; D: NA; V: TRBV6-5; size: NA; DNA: TGTGCCAGCAGTTTGAAGGGTGTCGCCGGGGAGCTGTTTTTT; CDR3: CASSLKGVAGELFF
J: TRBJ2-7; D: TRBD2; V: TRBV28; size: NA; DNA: TGTGCCAGCAGTCCCCTAGCGGGAGTTGTCCACGAGCAGTACTTC; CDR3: CASSPLAGVVHEQYF
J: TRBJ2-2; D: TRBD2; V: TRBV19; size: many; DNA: TGTGCCAGTACCCAAGCGGGAAACACCGGGGAGCTGTTTTTT; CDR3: CASTQAGNTGELFF
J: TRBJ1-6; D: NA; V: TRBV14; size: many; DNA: TGTGCCAGCAGCCAAGACCGGGGGTCACCCCTCCACTTT; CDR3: CASSQDRGSPLHF
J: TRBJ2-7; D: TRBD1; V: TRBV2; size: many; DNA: TGTGCCAGCAGTGAGTGGATAATGTTGGGACAGCCCTACGAGCAGTACTTC; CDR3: CASSEWIMLGQPYEQYF
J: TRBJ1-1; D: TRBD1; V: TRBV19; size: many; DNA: TGTGCCAGTAGCCCCTCAGGGGGCCCGAGCACTGAAGCTTTCTTT; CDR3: CASSPSGGPSTEAFF
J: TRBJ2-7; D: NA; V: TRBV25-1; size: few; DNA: TGTGCCAGCACCTCCGGGACGGATTCCTACGAGCAGTACTTC; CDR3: CASTSGTDSYEQYF
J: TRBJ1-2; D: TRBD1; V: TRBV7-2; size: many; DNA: TGTGCCAGCAGCTCTACACACCTGGGACAGGGGAATGGCTACACCTTC; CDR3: CASSSTHLGQGNGYTF
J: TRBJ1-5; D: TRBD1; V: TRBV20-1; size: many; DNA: TGCAGTGCTAGAGATGGGACAGGGAAAGCCCAGCATTTT; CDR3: CSARDGTGKAQHF
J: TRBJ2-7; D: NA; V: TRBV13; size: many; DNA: TGTGCCAGCAGCTTTCTTTCGGGTTCCTACGAGCAGTACTTC; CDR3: CASSFLSGSYEQYF
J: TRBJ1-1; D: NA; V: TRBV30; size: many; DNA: TGTGCCTGGAGTAGGGGGAGGAGCACTGAAGCTTTCTTT; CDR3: CAWSRGRSTEAFF
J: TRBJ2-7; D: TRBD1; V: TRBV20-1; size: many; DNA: TGCAGTGCTACCGGGACAGGGGGCGGAAAGCAGTACTTC; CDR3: CSATGTGGGKQYF
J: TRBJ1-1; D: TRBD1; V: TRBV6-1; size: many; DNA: TGTGCCAGCACCGGACAGGTTCACACTGAAGCTTTCTTT; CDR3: CASTGQVHTEAFF
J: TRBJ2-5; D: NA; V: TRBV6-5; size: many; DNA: TGTGCCAGCAGTTACGGACTGGGAGAGACCCAGTACTTC; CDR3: CASSYGLGETQYF